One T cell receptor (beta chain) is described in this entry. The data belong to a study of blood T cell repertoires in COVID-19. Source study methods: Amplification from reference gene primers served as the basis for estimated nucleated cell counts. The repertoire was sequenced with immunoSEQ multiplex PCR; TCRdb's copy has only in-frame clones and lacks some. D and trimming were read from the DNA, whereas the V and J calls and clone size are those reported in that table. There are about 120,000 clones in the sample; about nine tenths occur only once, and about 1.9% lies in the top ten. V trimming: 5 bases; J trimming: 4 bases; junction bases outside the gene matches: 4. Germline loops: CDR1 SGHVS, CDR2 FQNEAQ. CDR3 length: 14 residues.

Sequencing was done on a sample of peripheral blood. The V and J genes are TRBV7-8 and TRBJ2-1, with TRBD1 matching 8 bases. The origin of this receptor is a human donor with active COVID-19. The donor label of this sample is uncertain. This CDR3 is CASSQGQVYNEQFF. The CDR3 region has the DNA TGTGCCAGCAGCCAGGGACAGGTATACAATGAGCAGTTCTTC.